This TCR beta chain was observed in a study of T cells in Graves' hyperthyroidism and ophthalmopathy (dated 2019 in TCRdb). Study-level background: Peripheral blood was collected at initial diagnosis, before any treatment. To identify distinguishing TCR V-J signatures, a discovery cohort of around 100 patients was used, comprising some 45 with Graves' ophthalmopathy and around 60 with stable Graves' hyperthyroidism. Whether ophthalmopathy could be predicted prospectively was tested in an independent validation cohort made up of under 20 hyperthyroidism patients plus 17 patients who later progressed to ophthalmopathy. The study also compared thyroid tissue and blood T-cell repertoires from more than 5 Graves' hyperthyroidism patients. The 100 discovery patients were divided at random into training and test sets in a 7:3 ratio. According to the paper, TCR Vbeta CDR3 sequencing was carried out on over 130 peripheral blood samples, which came from around 43 ophthalmopathy, roughly 75 hyperthyroidism and roughly 17 progressor patients. After blood sampling, hyperthyroidism patients were treated with methimazole at a starting dose of 30 mg daily, and ophthalmopathy patients were treated with high-dose intravenous methylprednisolone.

General conclusions and limits of the study: In cross-validation, a model built on a 13 V-J signature told ophthalmopathy apart from stable hyperthyroidism with 85% to 90% sensitivity and roughly 82% specificity, and in testing the same model reached 80%/75%. In validation, progression to ophthalmopathy was predicted by the model with 65% to 71% sensitivity and under 85% specificity, a median of roughly 6.4 months before onset. Most expanded thyroid clonotypes (frequency above 0.001) were also detected in blood, a finding suggesting that blood repertoires may reflect thyroid immune responses. No statistical method was used to set the sample size in advance, and investigators knew the group allocation.

As encoded in the germline V gene, CDR1 is SGDLS while CDR2 is YYNGEE. The CDR3 runs 14 amino acids, cysteine and phenylalanine included. The kept DNA is CDR3 alone, 42 bases in frame from the first base. The TCR beta CDR3 regions were amplified from the RNA transcripts. The first round of RT-PCR for the TCR CDR3 was performed with the HTBI primer set and the Qiagen OneStep RT-PCR kit. Libraries were constructed in a second round of multiplex PCR, after which size selection and purification were performed. Paired-end sequencing of the libraries was performed with 100 bp reads on an Illumina HiSeq2000. From the authors' description of their analysis: Raw data were processed with SOAPnuke, discarding reads with adapters, uncalled bases, mean Phred below 15, or no exact constant-primer or identifier match. High-quality paired reads were merged using COPE v1.2.5, and each unique nucleotide sequence was defined as a clonotype. MiTCR v1.1 was used to align clonotypes to the IMGT TRBV, TRBD and TRBJ reference segments. Only V-J combinations with frequency above 0.0001, covering about 99% of repertoires, were analysed. A TCS score was defined as the ratio between F50 (clonal expansion) and ExV (chaos), using BLOSUM62-based TCRdist between CDR3 peptides within each V-J. Welch's t-statistics and random forest reduced fewer than 550 V-J features to about 12, which were used in a naive Bayes classifier (R e1071). Thyroid-blood repertoire similarity was quantified with the Morisita-Horn index. TCRdb ran its own pipeline on the public reads, namely fastp trimming at Q25 and MiXCR clone calling, and kept in-frame beta chains. Each CDR3 protein gets just one entry, which takes the most common genes and DNA from the rows behind it. The V and J calls and clone size come from TCRdb's table, not from the authors' own analysis. A total of 600,000 to 800,000 distinct CDR3 sequences appear in this sample, under 45% of them only once. More than 25% of the sample lies in the top ten.

A note on this clonotype: Its cognate antigen has yet to be identified. Being one base from a much bigger clone, this may be a read error.

Stable Graves' hyperthyroidism was defined as the absence of progression to ophthalmopathy over 18 months of follow-up. The hyperthyroidism patients were between 18 and 65 years old and newly diagnosed, with a disease duration of less than 2 months. The study excluded patients with uncontrolled infections, other autoimmune diseases, pregnancy or lactation. Diagnoses relied on clinical symptoms, serum thyroxine and TRAb, thyroid ultrasound and orbital computed tomography. PBMCs were separated from roughly 10 ml of fresh peripheral blood using Ficoll-Paque density gradient centrifugation. Total RNA was extracted with Trizol reagent, and quality was checked on an Agilent 2100 Bioanalyzer.

The sample taken for sequencing was blood. This TCR came from a woman aged 40 to 50 with Graves' hyperthyroidism. The rearrangement joined TRBV9 to TRBJ1-1, and the D gene may be TRBD1, 5 bases matching. The CDR3 protein sequence reads: CASSVGQPNTEASF. The DNA sequence is given as TGTGCCAGCAGCGTAGGACAGCCCAACACTGAAGCTTCCTTT.